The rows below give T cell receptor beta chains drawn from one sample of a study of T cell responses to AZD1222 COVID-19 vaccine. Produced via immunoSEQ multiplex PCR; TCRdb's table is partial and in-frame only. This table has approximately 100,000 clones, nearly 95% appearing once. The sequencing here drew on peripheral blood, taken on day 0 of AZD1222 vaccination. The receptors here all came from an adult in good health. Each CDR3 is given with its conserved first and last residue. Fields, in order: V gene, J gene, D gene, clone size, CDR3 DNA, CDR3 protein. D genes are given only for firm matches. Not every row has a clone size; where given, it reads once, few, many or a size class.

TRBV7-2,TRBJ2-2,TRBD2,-,TGTGCCAGCAGCCCTAGCGGGAGGAGGAACACCGGGGAGCTGTTTTTT,CASSPSGRRNTGELFF
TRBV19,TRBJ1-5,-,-,TGTGCCAGCGCGGACACTCTCAATCAGCCCCAGCATTTT,CASADTLNQPQHF
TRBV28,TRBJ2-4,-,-,TGTGCCAGCTGTCCAGGGTCCGAAAACATTCAGTACTTC,CASCPGSENIQYF
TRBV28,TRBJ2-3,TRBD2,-,TGTGCCAGCAGTTCTTCCGGCGGGAGCGGCGGTACGCAGTATTTT,CASSSSGGSGGTQYF
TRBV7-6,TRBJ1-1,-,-,TGTGCCAGCAGCTTATCTGGTGGCGACACTGAAGCTTTCTTT,CASSLSGGDTEAFF
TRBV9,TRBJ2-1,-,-,TGTGCCAGCAGCGTAGATGGGGGCTCCTACAATGAGCAGTTCTTC,CASSVDGGSYNEQFF
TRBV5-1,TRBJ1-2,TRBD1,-,TGCGCCAGCAGATCTGGACAGGGGGCGGATGGCTACACCTTC,CASRSGQGADGYTF
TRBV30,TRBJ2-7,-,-,TGTGCCTGGAGTGTACCCCGACTCGAGCAGTACTTC,CAWSVPRLEQYF
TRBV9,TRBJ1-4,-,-,TGTGCCAGCAGCGTAGGGAGGGCCGCGGAAAAACTGTTTTTT,CASSVGRAAEKLFF
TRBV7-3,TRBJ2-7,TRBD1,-,TGTGCCAGCAGCATCGGACGACAGGGGATGCAGTACTTC,CASSIGRQGMQYF
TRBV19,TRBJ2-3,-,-,TGTGCCAGTAAGAGCGACGGGCGGGTCTTTCCGCAGTATTTT,CASKSDGRVFPQYF
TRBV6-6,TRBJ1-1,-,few,TGTGCCAGCAGTTGGGGACAGAACACTGAAGCTTTCTTT,CASSWGQNTEAFF
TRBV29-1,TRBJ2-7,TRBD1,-,TGCAGCGTTGAATCAGGGGGCCCCTACGAGCAGTACTTC,CSVESGGPYEQYF
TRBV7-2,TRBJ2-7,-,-,TGTGCCAGCAGCTTCGGGCAGGGAGGGGGCGAGCAGTACTTC,CASSFGQGGGEQYF
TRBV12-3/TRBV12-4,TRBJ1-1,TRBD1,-,TGTGCCAGCACGAGGCAGGGGGACACTGAAGCTTTCTTT,CASTRQGDTEAFF
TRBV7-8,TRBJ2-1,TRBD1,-,TGTGCCAGCAACCCTGAACAGGGGAGCTCCTACAATGAGCAGTTCTTC,CASNPEQGSSYNEQFF
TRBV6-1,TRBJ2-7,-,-,TGTGCCAGCAGTGAAGGGGTCCTCGACGAGCAGTACTTC,CASSEGVLDEQYF